The rows below give T cell receptor beta chains drawn from one sample of a study of blood T cell repertoires in COVID-19. Only in-frame clones appear in the TCRdb table, and some are missing; sequencing was by immunoSEQ multiplex PCR. In the table there are 300,000 to 400,000 clones, 75% to 85% of which are singletons. The material sequenced was peripheral blood. These receptor sequences come from a human donor in a cohort sampled during active COVID-19. CDR3s include the opening cysteine and the closing phenylalanine or tryptophan. The D gene is left open where the match is weak. Size is omitted from some rows. Given values are once, few, many or a class for expanded clones.

v_call	clone_size	j_call	d_call	cdr3_nt	cdr3_aa
TRBV7-2	NA	TRBJ1-2	NA	TGTGCCAGCAGCCCATGGGCGGGTAACTATGGCTACACCTTC	CASSPWAGNYGYTF
TRBV27	NA	TRBJ1-5	NA	TGTGCCAGCAGTGCCACAGCTGGTATTGGCAATCAGCCCCAGCATTTT	CASSATAGIGNQPQHF
TRBV4-1	NA	TRBJ2-2	TRBD2	TGCGCCAGCAGCCAAGATAGCGGGACTAGCGGGGGCACGATAAACACCGGGGAGCTGTTTTTT	CASSQDSGTSGGTINTGELFF
TRBV6-5	NA	TRBJ2-2	TRBD1	TGTGCCAGCAGTTATGGGACAGGGATCGGGGAGCTGTTTTTT	CASSYGTGIGELFF
TRBV7-3	NA	TRBJ1-3	NA	TGTGCCAGCAGCTTCCCCCCGGGGTCCTCTGGAAACACCATATATTTT	CASSFPPGSSGNTIYF
TRBV7-5	NA	TRBJ2-7	NA	TGTGTCAGAAGCTTAGGACAGGGGGCCTACGAGCAGTACTTC	CVRSLGQGAYEQYF
TRBV9	NA	TRBJ1-1	TRBD1	TGTGCCAGCAGCCTCACAGGGGAGCCGAACACTGAAGCTTTCTTT	CASSLTGEPNTEAFF
TRBV5-4	NA	TRBJ1-6	NA	TGTGCCAGCAGCTTGGGACAGCTCGATAATTCACCCCTCCACTTT	CASSLGQLDNSPLHF
TRBV7-8	NA	TRBJ2-7	TRBD1	TGTGCCAGCAGCTTAACCGGACAGGGTGCCTACGAGCAGTACTTC	CASSLTGQGAYEQYF
TRBV6-5	NA	TRBJ1-4	TRBD1	TGTGCCAGCAGTTCAAGGATGGACAGGCTTAATGAAAAACTGTTTTTT	CASSSRMDRLNEKLFF
TRBV18	once	TRBJ1-3	NA	TGTGCCAGCTCACCCGTAGATCTCTCGGGAAACACCATATATTTT	CASSPVDLSGNTIYF
TRBV6-5	few	TRBJ1-5	TRBD1	TGTGCCAGCAGTCACGAAGGACAGGGGAGCCAGCCCCAGCATTTT	CASSHEGQGSQPQHF
TRBV19	NA	TRBJ1-6	NA	TGTGCCAGTAGTGTACAGGGCCGAGAGTCACCCCTCCACTTT	CASSVQGRESPLHF
TRBV10-3	NA	TRBJ2-1	TRBD1	TGTGCCATCAGTGAGGGGACAGGGGGTTTGAATGAGCAGTTCTTC	CAISEGTGGLNEQFF
TRBV29-1	NA	TRBJ1-2	NA	TGCAGCGTTGAAGACGGAGCTAACTATGGCTACACCTTC	CSVEDGANYGYTF
TRBV7-8	NA	TRBJ2-5	TRBD1	TGTGCCAGCAGCTTCGAGACAGGGGTGAGAGAGACCCAGTACTTC	CASSFETGVRETQYF